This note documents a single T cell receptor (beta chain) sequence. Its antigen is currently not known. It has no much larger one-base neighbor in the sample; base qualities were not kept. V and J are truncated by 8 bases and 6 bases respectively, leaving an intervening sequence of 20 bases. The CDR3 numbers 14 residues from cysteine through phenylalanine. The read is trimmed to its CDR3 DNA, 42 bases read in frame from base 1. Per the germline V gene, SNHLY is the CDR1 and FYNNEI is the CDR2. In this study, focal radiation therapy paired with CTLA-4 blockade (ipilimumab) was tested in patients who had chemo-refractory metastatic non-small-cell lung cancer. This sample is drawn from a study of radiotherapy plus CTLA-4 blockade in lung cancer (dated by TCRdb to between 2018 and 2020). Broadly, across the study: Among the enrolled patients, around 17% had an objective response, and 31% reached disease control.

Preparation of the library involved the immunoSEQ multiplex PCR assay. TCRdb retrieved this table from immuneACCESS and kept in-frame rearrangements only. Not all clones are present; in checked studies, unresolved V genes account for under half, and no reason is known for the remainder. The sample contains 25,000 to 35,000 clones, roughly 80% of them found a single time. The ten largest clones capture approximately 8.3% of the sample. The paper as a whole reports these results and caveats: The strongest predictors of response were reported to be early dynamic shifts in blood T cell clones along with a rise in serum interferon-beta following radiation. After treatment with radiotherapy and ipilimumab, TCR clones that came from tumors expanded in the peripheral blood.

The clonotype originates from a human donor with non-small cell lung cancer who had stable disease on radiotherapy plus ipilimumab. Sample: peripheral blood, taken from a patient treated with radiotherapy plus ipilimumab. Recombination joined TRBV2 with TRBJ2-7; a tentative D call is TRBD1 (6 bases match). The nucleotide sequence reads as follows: TGTGCCAGCTCTGGTTATTCAGGGGCAAGCGAGCAGTACTTC. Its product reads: CASSGYSGASEQYF.